The 12 T cell receptor beta chains below were found in one sample sequenced in a study of OX40 agonist ivuxolimab in advanced cancers. Clones were read by immunoSEQ multiplex PCR, and TCRdb kept only the in-frame ones, dropping some. The repertoire holds about 16,000 clones, approximately 77% seen once, with around 12% in the top ten. Sequenced here: CD4+ or CD8+ T cells sorted from blood, sampled in a trial of the OX40 agonist ivuxolimab. Every receptor here comes from an adult with an advanced solid tumor such as melanoma, head and neck, liver or kidney cancer.

The rearrangement uses TRBV19 and TRBJ1-2; D is possibly TRBD1 (6 bases). This CDR3 region has 15 residues. CDR1 and CDR2 (germline): LNHDA, SQIVND (reference sequence). The V and J ends lost 5 bases and 6 bases respectively, with 19 bases between them. CDR3 sequence (DNA): TGTGCCAGTAGTCCCCCTTTGGGGGGGCGCGATGGCTACACCTTC. This translates into CASSPPLGGRDGYTF.

CDR3 sequence: CASNLGDYEQFF. In DNA, the CDR3 is TGCGCCAGCAATTTGGGGGACTATGAGCAGTTCTTC. This chain joins TRBV5-1 and TRBJ2-1; TRBD2 might be the D (6 bases). This CDR3 has 12 amino acids. Trimming left V 6 bases short and J 8 bases short, with 12 bases between. CDR1 and CDR2 (germline): SGHRS, YFSETQ.

The DNA of the CDR3 is TGTGCCATCAGTGAGTCGGCAGGGGAGGATGGCTACACCTTC. This codes for CAISESAGEDGYTF. J is TRBJ1-2 and V is TRBV10-3; tentative D call: TRBD1 (6 bases). Germline V gene lookup returns CDR1 ENHRY and CDR2 SYGVKD. Trimming stripped 0 bases from V and 6 bases from J, with 11 bases between. This CDR3 has 14 residues.

This clone is judged medium-sized. The V gene is TRBV11-2, the J gene TRBJ2-7; 8 nucleotides agree with TRBD2. With 5 bases clipped from V and 2 bases from J, the junction kept 5 bases outside the gene matches. There are 14 residues in the CDR3. Germline CDR1 and CDR2: SGHAT and FQNNGV. The CDR3 loop reads CASSPGGETYEQYF. The CDR3 DNA sequence: TGTGCCAGCAGCCCGGGGGGGGAAACCTACGAGCAGTACTTC. Using reference TRBV11-2 and TRBJ2-7 for the parts outside the CDR3, the full variable domain is EAGVAQSPRYKIIEKRQSVAFWCNPISGHATLYWYQQILGQGPKLLIQFQNNGVVDDSQLPKDRFSAERLKGVDSTLKIQPAKLEDSAVYLCASSPGGETYEQYFGPGTRLTVT.

The V gene is TRBV4-3, the J gene TRBJ2-2, with a possible D match to TRBD1 (5 bases). Trimming cost V 1 base and J 1 base, with 10 bases left between them. Germline V gives CDR1 LGHNA, CDR2 YSLEER. The CDR3 totals 16 residues. The CDR3, as DNA: TGCGCCAGCAGCCAAGGGCGAGACAGGAACACCGGGGAGCTGTTTTTT. It translates to CASSQGRDRNTGELFF.

This rearrangement joins TRBV11-3 to TRBJ2-3; D gene unclear. Germline V gene sequence: CDR1 SGHNT, CDR2 YENEEA. V lost 3 bases to trimming and J lost 1 base, with 17 bases between them. This CDR3 has 17 amino acids. The CDR3 sequence is CASSFSLEVLGTDTQYF. In DNA form, the CDR3 reads TGTGCCAGCAGCTTCTCCCTCGAAGTTCTGGGCACAGATACGCAGTATTTT.

The V call is TRBV11-2, the J call TRBJ2-1, with D perhaps assigned TRBD1 or TRBD2 (6 bases each). The V gene's germline CDR1 is SGHAT and CDR2 FQNNGV. V was pared by 0 bases and J by 0 bases, with 12 bases between. The CDR3 is made up of 17 amino acids. For the CDR3, the DNA is TGTGCCAGCAGCTTAGATCCCCCGGGGGCCTCCTACAATGAGCAGTTCTTC. Its translation: CASSLDPPGASYNEQFF.

The V call is TRBV2, the J call TRBJ2-7; D ambiguous. CDR1 and CDR2 from the germline V gene are SNHLY and FYNNEI. CDR3 length: 15 residues. V lost 6 bases to trimming and J lost 0 bases, with 15 bases between them. The CDR3 sequence is CASSRPRASSYEQYF. The DNA of the CDR3 is TGTGCCAGCAGCCGACCTAGGGCTAGCTCCTACGAGCAGTACTTC. The full variable domain, in which reference TRBV2 and TRBJ2-7 provide the parts outside the CDR3, is EPEVTQTPSHQVTQMGQEVILRCVPISNHLYFYWYRQILGQKVEFLVSFYNNEISEKSEIFDDQFSVERPDGSNFTLKIRSTKLEDSAMYFCASSRPRASSYEQYFGPGTRLTVT.

The J gene is TRBJ2-7, the V gene TRBV5-8; D possibly uses TRBD1 or TRBD2 (5 bases each). The CDR3 covers 16 residues. Germline assignment: CDR1 SGHTS and CDR2 YDEGEE. V shed 0 bases and J shed 2 bases, with 15 bases lying between them. The CDR3 sequence is CASSLVGDASAYEQYF. Written as DNA, the CDR3 is TGTGCCAGCAGCTTGGTGGGGGACGCTTCAGCCTACGAGCAGTACTTC.

The chain has TRBV10-3 and TRBJ2-1; possible D gene TRBD2, 5 bases. Germline CDR1 and CDR2: ENHRY and SYGVKD. The CDR3 contains 16 residues. V shed 7 bases and J shed 0 bases, with 16 bases lying between them. The CDR3 sequence is CAITEAGARSYNEQFF. The CDR3 DNA sequence: TGTGCCATCACCGAGGCGGGTGCACGCTCCTACAATGAGCAGTTCTTC.

This rearrangement joins TRBV4-3 to TRBJ1-3; 7 bases align to TRBD1. Germline assignment: CDR1 LGHNA and CDR2 YSLEER. The CDR3 contains 16 residues. Trimming cost V 5 bases and J 7 bases; bases outside gene matches: 14. This chain's CDR3 is CASSLAPGGKANTIYF. For the CDR3, the DNA is TGCGCCAGCAGCTTGGCCCCAGGGGGTAAAGCCAACACCATATATTTT.

The genes are TRBV11-2 and TRBJ1-2; D not certain. V was shortened by 1 base and J by 4 bases, with 10 bases between the two germline ends. The V gene's germline CDR1 is SGHAT and CDR2 FQNNGV. This CDR3 spans 14 amino acids. CDR3 nucleotides: TGTGCCAGCAGCTTAGGGGCCAGCCTCTATGGCTACACCTTC. Translation: CASSLGASLYGYTF. The whole variable domain, filled in from reference TRBV11-2 and TRBJ1-2, reads EAGVAQSPRYKIIEKRQSVAFWCNPISGHATLYWYQQILGQGPKLLIQFQNNGVVDDSQLPKDRFSAERLKGVDSTLKIQPAKLEDSAVYLCASSLGASLYGYTFGSGTRLTVV.